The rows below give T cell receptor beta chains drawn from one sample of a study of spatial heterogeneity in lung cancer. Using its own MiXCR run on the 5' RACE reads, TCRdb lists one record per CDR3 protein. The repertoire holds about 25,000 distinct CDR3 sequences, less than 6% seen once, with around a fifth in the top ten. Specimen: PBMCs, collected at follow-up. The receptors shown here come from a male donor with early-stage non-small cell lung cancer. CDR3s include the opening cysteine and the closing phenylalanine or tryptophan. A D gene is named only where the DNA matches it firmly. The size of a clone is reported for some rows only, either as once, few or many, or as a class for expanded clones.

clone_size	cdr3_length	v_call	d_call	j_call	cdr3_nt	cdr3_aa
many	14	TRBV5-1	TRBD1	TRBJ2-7	TGCGCCAGCAGCTCAGGGACAGGGGCCTACGAGCAGTACTTC	CASSSGTGAYEQYF
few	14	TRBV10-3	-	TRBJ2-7	TGTGCCATCAGTGATGGGACAGCGGGGTACGAGCAGTACTTC	CAISDGTAGYEQYF
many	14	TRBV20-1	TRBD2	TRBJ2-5	TGCAGTGCTAGAGGCGCGGGAGGGCCGGAGACCCAGTACTTC	CSARGAGGPETQYF
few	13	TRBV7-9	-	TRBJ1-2	TGTGCCAGCAGCCCTGAGATGGCCTATGGCTACACCTTC	CASSPEMAYGYTF
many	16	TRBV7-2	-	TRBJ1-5	TGTGCCAGCAGCCTAAGGGTGGGCTCCGGCAATCAGCCCCAGCATTTT	CASSLRVGSGNQPQHF
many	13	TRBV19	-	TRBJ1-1	TGTGCCAGTAGTCGACGGTTGAACACTGAAGCTTTCTTT	CASSRRLNTEAFF
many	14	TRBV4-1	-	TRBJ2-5	TGCGCCAGCAGCCAGCGACGGAGCCAAGAGACCCAGTACTTC	CASSQRRSQETQYF
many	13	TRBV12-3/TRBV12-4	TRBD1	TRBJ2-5	TGTGCCAGCAGTTCACAGGGGTCGGAGACCCAGTACTTC	CASSSQGSETQYF
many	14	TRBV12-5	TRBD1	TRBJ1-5	TGTGCTAGGGAGCCAGGGGGATGCGATCAGCCCCAGCATTTT	CAREPGGCDQPQHF
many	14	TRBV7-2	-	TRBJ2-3	TGTGCCAGCAGCTTAGACAGATACACAGATACGCAGTATTTT	CASSLDRYTDTQYF
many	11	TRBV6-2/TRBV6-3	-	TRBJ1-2	TGTGCCAGCAGCGCAGGGGTCGGCTACACCTTC	CASSAGVGYTF
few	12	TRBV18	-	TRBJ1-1	TGTGCCAGCTCACCCATAAACACTGAAGCTTTCTTT	CASSPINTEAFF
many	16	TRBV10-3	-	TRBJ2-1	TGTGCCATCAGCGGACGGGCGGGCTCCATGGGGAATGAGCAGTTCTTC	CAISGRAGSMGNEQFF
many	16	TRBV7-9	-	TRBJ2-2	TGTGCCATCACCCGCGGGTCGGAGGGCCACGGCGGGGAGCTGTTTTTT	CAITRGSEGHGGELFF
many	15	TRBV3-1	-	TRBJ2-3	TGTGCCAGCAGCAAAGAGGCTCGGAGGACAGATACGCAGTATTTT	CASSKEARRTDTQYF
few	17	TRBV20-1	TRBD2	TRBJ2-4	TGCAGTGCTAGAGATTGGGGCGGGAGGGACGTCAAAAACATTCAGTACTTC	CSARDWGGRDVKNIQYF
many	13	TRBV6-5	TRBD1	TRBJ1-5	TGTGCCAGCAGCCGCGACAGGGGAGAGCCCCAGCATTTT	CASSRDRGEPQHF
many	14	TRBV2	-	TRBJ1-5	TGTGCCAGCAGTGAAATACAGGGAAGGCAGCCCCAGCATTTT	CASSEIQGRQPQHF
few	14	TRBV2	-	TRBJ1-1	TGTGCCAGCAGTGAGAGAGTCATGAACACTGAAGCTTTCTTT	CASSERVMNTEAFF
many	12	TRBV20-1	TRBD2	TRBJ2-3	TGCAGTGCTACGGGAGGACCAGATACGCAGTATTTT	CSATGGPDTQYF
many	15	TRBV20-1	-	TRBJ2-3	TGCAGTGCTAGAGATCGAAAGCTGAGCACAGATACGCAGTATTTT	CSARDRKLSTDTQYF
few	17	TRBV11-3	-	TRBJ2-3	TGTGCCAGCAGCTTAGATCGGGCACAGGTCTTCACAGATACGCAGTATTTT	CASSLDRAQVFTDTQYF
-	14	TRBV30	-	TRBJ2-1	TGTGCCTGGGGGTGGTGGGGAGGTGACAATGAGCAGTTCTTC	CAWGWWGGDNEQFF
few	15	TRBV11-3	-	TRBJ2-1	TGTGCCAGCAGCCCCCAAGCGGGCTCCTACAATGAGCAGTTCTTC	CASSPQAGSYNEQFF
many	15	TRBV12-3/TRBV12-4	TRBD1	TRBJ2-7	TGTGCCAGCAGTTTTGGACAGGGGGGAGCCTACGAGCAGTACTTC	CASSFGQGGAYEQYF
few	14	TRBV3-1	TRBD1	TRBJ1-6	TGTGCCAGCAGCCGTCGGACAGGGGGATCACCCCTCCACTTT	CASSRRTGGSPLHF
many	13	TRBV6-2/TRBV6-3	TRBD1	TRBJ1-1	TGTGCCAGCAGTTTGGGACAGGGGCGTGAAGCTTTCTTT	CASSLGQGREAFF
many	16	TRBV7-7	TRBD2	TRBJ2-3	TGTGCTAGCAGCTCTGGACTAGCGGGGGGGACAGATACGCAGTATTTT	CASSSGLAGGTDTQYF
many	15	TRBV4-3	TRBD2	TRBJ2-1	TGCGCCAGCAGCCCCGCAAGGCAGCGGGAGCTTGAGCAGTTCTTC	CASSPARQRELEQFF
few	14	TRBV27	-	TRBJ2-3	TGTGCCAGCAGTGCCGTGCGGAGCACAGATACGCAGTATTTT	CASSAVRSTDTQYF
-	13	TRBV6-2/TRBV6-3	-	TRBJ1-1	TGTGCCAGCACCTTACCGGGGAGGACTGAAGCTTTCTTT	CASTLPGRTEAFF
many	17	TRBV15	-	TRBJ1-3	TGTGCCACCAGCAGATCGGCCCTCAAGGGAGTTGGAAACACCATATATTTT	CATSRSALKGVGNTIYF
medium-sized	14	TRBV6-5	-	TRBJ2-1	TGTGCCAGCAGTCCCTCTCCCCCGGTCCATGAGCAGTTCTTC	CASSPSPPVHEQFF
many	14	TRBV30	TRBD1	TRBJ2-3	TGTGCCTGTACCGGGACAGCTAGCACAGATACGCAGTATTTT	CACTGTASTDTQYF
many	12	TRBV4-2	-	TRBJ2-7	TGTGCCAGCAGCCAAGGGGTTTACGAGCAGTACTTC	CASSQGVYEQYF
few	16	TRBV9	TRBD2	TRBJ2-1	TGTGCCAGCAGCGTATCCGGACTAGCGGGAAACAATGAGCAGTTCTTC	CASSVSGLAGNNEQFF